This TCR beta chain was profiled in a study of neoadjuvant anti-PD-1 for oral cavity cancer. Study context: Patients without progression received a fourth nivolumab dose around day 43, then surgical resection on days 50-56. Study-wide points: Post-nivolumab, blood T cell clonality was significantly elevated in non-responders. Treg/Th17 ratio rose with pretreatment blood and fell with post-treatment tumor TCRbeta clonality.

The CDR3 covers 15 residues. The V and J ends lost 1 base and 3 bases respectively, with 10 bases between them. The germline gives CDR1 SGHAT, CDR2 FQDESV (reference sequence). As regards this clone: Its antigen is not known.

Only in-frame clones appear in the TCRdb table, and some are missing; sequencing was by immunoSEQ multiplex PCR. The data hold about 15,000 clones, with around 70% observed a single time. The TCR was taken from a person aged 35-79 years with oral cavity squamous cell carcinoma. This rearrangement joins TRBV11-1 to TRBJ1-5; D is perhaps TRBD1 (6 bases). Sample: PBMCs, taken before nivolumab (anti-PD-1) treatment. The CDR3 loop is CASSLGRGDNQPQHF. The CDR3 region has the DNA TGTGCCAGCAGCTTAGGCAGGGGTGACAATCAGCCCCAGCATTTT.